This T cell receptor (beta chain) was sequenced for a study of blood T cell repertoires in COVID-19. Study as a whole: The study drew acute and convalescent COVID-19 samples from the United States, Italy and Spain. Sources were T cells, B-cell-depleted T cells, or PBMCs; the material itself was cDNA or gDNA.

The CDR3 extends over 13 amino acids. Germline lookup yields CDR1 KGHSH and CDR2 LQKENI. The V and J ends lost 5 bases and 0 bases respectively, with 8 bases between them. How the authors handled the data: Estimated nucleated cell counts came from reference gene primer amplification. Clones were read by immunoSEQ multiplex PCR, and TCRdb kept only the in-frame ones, dropping some. For V, J and clone size, that table is used; D and trimming come from the DNA. The sample holds some 180,000 clones, around 82% seen once. The receptor was isolated from a man aged 65 to 85 with active or convalescent COVID-19. The V and J genes are TRBV18 and TRBJ2-7, with a tentative D call TRBD1 (5 bases). The sample comprised peripheral blood. The CDR3 sequence is CASSFQGSYEQYF. CDR3 DNA: TGTGCCAGCTCATTCCAGGGCTCCTACGAGCAGTACTTC.